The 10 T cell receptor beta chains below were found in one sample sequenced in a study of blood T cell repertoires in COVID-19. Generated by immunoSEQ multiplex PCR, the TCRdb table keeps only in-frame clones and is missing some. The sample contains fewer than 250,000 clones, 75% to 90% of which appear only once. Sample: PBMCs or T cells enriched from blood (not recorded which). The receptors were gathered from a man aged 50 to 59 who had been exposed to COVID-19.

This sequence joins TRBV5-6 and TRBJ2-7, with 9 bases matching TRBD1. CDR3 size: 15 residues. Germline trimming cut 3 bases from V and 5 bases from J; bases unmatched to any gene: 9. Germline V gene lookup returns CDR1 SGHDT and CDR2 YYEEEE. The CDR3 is CASSSPGQGDHEQYF. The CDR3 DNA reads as TGTGCCAGCAGCTCACCGGGACAGGGAGACCACGAGCAGTACTTC.

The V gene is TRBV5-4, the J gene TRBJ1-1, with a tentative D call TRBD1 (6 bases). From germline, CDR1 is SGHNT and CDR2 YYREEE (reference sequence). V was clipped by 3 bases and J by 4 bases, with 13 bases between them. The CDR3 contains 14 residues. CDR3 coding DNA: TGTGCCAGCAGCTACAACAGGGACGCCACTGAAGCTTTCTTT. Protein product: CASSYNRDATEAFF.

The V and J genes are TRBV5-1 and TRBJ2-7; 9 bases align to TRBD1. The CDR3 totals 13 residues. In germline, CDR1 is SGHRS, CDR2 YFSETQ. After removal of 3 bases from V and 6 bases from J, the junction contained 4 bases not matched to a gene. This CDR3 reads CASSSGQGGEQYV. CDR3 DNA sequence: TGCGCCAGCAGCTCGGGACAGGGTGGCGAGCAGTACGTC.

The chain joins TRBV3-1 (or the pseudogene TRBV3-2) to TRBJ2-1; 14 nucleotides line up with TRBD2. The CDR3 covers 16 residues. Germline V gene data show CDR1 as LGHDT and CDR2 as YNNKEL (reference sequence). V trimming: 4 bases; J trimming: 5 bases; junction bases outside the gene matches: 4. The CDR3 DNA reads TGTGCCAGCAGCCCCGGACTAGCGGGGGGCAACAATGAGCAGTTCTTC. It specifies CASSPGLAGGNNEQFF.

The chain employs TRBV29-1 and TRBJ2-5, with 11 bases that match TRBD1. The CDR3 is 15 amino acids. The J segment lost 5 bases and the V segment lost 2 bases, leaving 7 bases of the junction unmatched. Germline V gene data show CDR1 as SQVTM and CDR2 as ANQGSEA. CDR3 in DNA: TGCAGCGTTGAACGGACAGGGGGCTCTGTGGAGACCCAGTACTTC. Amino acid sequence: CSVERTGGSVETQYF.

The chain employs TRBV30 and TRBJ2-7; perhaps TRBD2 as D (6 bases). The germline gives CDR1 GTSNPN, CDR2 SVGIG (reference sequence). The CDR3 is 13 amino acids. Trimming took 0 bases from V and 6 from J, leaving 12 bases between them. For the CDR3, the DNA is TGTGCCTGGAGTGTACGCGGGGAGACCGAGCAGTACTTC. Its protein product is CAWSVRGETEQYF. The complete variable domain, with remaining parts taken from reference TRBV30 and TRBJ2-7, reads SQTIHQWPATLVQPVGSPLSLECTVEGTSNPNLYWYRQAAGRGLQLLFYSVGIGQISSEVPQNLSASRPQDRQFILSSKKLLLSDSGFYLCAWSVRGETEQYFGPGTRLTVT.

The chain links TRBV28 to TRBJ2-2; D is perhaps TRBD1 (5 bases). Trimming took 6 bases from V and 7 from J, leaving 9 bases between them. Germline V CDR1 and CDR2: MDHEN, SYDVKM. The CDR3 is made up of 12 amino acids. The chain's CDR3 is CASRGRVGELFF. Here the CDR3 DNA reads TGTGCCAGCAGGGGGCGAGTCGGGGAGCTGTTTTTT. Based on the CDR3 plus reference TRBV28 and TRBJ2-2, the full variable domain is DVKVTQSSRYLVKRTGEKVFLECVQDMDHENMFWYRQDPGLGLRLIYFSYDVKMKEKGDIPEGYSVSREKKERFSLILESASTNQTSMYLCASRGRVGELFFGEGSRLTVL.

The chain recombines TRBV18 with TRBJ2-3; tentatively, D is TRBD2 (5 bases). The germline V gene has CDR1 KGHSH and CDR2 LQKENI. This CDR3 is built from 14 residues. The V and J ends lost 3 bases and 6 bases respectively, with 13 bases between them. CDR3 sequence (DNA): TGTGCCAGCTCACCGGCGGGCGTTGAGGATACGCAGTATTTT. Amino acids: CASSPAGVEDTQYF.

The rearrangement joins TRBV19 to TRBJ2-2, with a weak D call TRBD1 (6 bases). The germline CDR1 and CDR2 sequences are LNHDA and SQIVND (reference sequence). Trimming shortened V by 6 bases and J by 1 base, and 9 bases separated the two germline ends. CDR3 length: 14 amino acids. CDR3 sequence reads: CASRGAGNTGELFF. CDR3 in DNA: TGTGCCAGTAGGGGGGCAGGGAACACCGGGGAGCTGTTTTTT.

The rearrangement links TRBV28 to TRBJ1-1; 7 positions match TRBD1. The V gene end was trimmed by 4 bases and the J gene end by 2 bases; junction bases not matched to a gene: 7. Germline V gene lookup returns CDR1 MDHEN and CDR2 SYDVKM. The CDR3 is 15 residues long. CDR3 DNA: TGTGCCAGCAGTTCGACCGGGACAGTCAACACTGAAGCTTTCTTT. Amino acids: CASSSTGTVNTEAFF.